Shown below are 27 T cell receptor beta chains from a single sample sequenced in a study of CD8 T cells in Susac syndrome. The authors reverse transcribed roughly 0.5 to 1 ug RNA with random hexamers. TCRdb recomputed calls from the immunoSEQ multiplex PCR reads with MiXCR, one row per CDR3 protein. This table holds about 50,000 distinct CDR3 sequences, 93% found once. The sample was CD8+ T cells from PBMCs. The receptors derive from a human donor with multiple sclerosis.

The chain uses TRBV7-9 and TRBJ1-1; D uncertain. Trimming took off 3 bases at V and 0 bases at J, with 8 bases between the two ends. Germline V gives CDR1 SEHNR, CDR2 FQNEAQ (reference sequence). This CDR3 spans 14 amino acids. This CDR3 reads CASSFGRMNTEAFF. CDR3 nucleotide sequence: TGTGCCAGCAGCTTTGGTCGAATGAACACTGAAGCTTTCTTT. The whole variable domain, filled in from reference TRBV7-9 and TRBJ1-1, reads DTGVSQNPRHKITKRGQNVTFRCDPISEHNRLYWYRQTLGQGPEFLTYFQNEAQLEKSRLLSDRFSAERPKGSFSTLEIQRTEQGDSAMYLCASSFGRMNTEAFFGQGTRLTVV.

This chain connects TRBV6-4 to TRBJ1-1; maybe TRBD1 (6 bases). Germline CDR1 and CDR2: MRHNA and SNTAGT. Trimming left V 5 bases short and J 1 base short, with 8 bases between. This CDR3 spans 13 amino acids. The CDR3 coding sequence is TGTGCCAGCAGTCAGGGGTCGAACACTGAAGCTTTCTTT. Protein sequence: CASSQGSNTEAFF.

The rearrangement links TRBV7-9 to TRBJ1-3; D is unresolved. The CDR3 is 15 amino acids. V was pared by 7 bases and J by 0 bases, with 13 bases between. Germline V gives CDR1 SEHNR, CDR2 FQNEAQ (reference sequence). CDR3 nucleotide sequence: TGTGCCAGCACCCCCCCAGCAGTCTCTGGAAACACCATATATTTT. Encoded protein: CASTPPAVSGNTIYF.

This clonotype showed up just once. This sequence joins TRBV28 and TRBJ2-1; D gene uncertain. Germline assignment: CDR1 MDHEN and CDR2 SYDVKM. The germline V and J ends were trimmed by 5 bases and 7 bases, with 6 bases remaining between them. The CDR3 is made up of 11 amino acids. CDR3 DNA: TGTGCCAGCAGTCCCCGGAATGAGCAGTTCTTC. This sequence encodes CASSPRNEQFF.

This clonotype was picked up a small number of times. The chain recombines TRBV19 with TRBJ1-2; 7 bases are a match to TRBD1. The CDR3 consists of 13 residues. V dropped 5 bases and J dropped 4; count of bases not matched to a gene: 4. Germline V gives CDR1 LNHDA, CDR2 SQIVND (reference sequence). CDR3 in amino acids: CASSPGTVYGYTF. In DNA, the CDR3 is TGTGCCAGTAGTCCCGGGACAGTCTATGGCTACACCTTC.

V usage is TRBV7-9 and J usage is TRBJ2-5; TRBD1 matches at 9 bases. The V and J ends lost 5 bases and 4 bases, in that order; junction bases with no gene match: 8. This CDR3 has 15 residues. Per germline, CDR1 SEHNR and CDR2 FQNEAQ (reference sequence). Here the CDR3 DNA reads TGTGCCAGCAGCCAAAGACAGGGGGTATCAGAGACCCAGTACTTC. It encodes CASSQRQGVSETQYF.

This rearrangement joins TRBV7-9 to TRBJ1-1; TRBD1 is a possible D gene (5 bases). V was clipped by 3 bases and J by 7 bases, with 9 bases between them. The V gene's germline CDR1 is SEHNR and CDR2 FQNEAQ (reference sequence). This CDR3 spans 12 amino acids. The CDR3 protein is CASSFETDEAFF. The CDR3 bases are TGTGCCAGCAGCTTCGAGACAGATGAAGCTTTCTTT.

V usage is TRBV7-2 and J usage is TRBJ2-4, with TRBD2 matching over 11 bases. V gave up 1 base and J gave up 6 bases; unmatched junction bases: 8. The germline V gene encodes CDR1 SGHTA and CDR2 FQGNSA. CDR3 size: 17 residues. This chain's CDR3 is CASSLDRMTSGVNIQYF. The DNA of the CDR3 is TGTGCCAGCAGCTTAGATCGAATGACTAGCGGGGTAAACATTCAGTACTTC.

J is TRBJ2-7 and V is TRBV20-1; D is unclear. CDR1 and CDR2 from the germline V gene are DFQATT and SNEGSKA (reference sequence). The CDR3 loop spans 13 amino acids. Trimming removed 6 bases at V and 2 bases at J, with 14 bases between. The DNA of the CDR3 is TGCAGTGCCCGAAAGTCCTTTACCTACGAGCAGTACTTC. Translating it yields CSARKSFTYEQYF.

This chain links TRBV27 with TRBJ1-5; D gene unclear. Trimming left V 0 bases short and J 5 bases short, with 5 bases between. In germline, CDR1 is MNHEY, CDR2 SMNVEV (reference sequence). This CDR3 has 13 amino acids. The CDR3 DNA sequence: TGTGCCAGCAGTTTATCTCCCCATCAGCCCCAGCATTTT. Amino acid sequence: CASSLSPHQPQHF.

The chain couples TRBV6-5 to TRBJ2-3, with a tentative D call TRBD2 (6 bases). V lost 2 bases, J lost 5 bases, and 11 bases lay in between. The CDR3 totals 14 residues. CDR1 and CDR2 (germline): MNHEY, SVGAGI. The CDR3 here is CASSYGGAGDTQYF. CDR3 nucleotide sequence: TGTGCCAGCAGTTACGGAGGGGCTGGAGATACGCAGTATTTT.

The chain is built from TRBV30 and TRBJ2-7; no reliable D call. CDR1 is GTSNPN, CDR2 SVGIG, per germline (reference sequence). The CDR3 extends over 14 amino acids. Trimming removed 5 bases at V and 0 bases at J, with 14 bases between. The CDR3 reads CAWSPDGYSYEQYF. Here the CDR3 DNA reads TGTGCCTGGTCACCTGACGGGTACTCCTACGAGCAGTACTTC.

The rearrangement uses TRBV27 and TRBJ2-2, with 9 bases that match TRBD1. The CDR3 runs 17 residues. The germline CDR1 and CDR2 sequences are MNHEY and SMNVEV (reference sequence). V gave up 4 bases and J gave up 7 bases; unmatched junction bases: 13. CDR3 sequence reads: CASSSRQGGTLGGELFF. DNA of the CDR3: TGTGCCAGCAGTTCAAGACAGGGGGGGACCCTAGGCGGGGAGCTGTTTTTT.

The CDR3, as DNA: TGTGCCAGCACCACCGATCCGGCCTCTGGAAACACCATATATTTT. As protein: CASTTDPASGNTIYF. V is TRBV12-3 or TRBV12-4 and J is TRBJ1-3; no firm D call. This CDR3 region has 15 residues. Deletions cut 7 bases from V and 0 bases from J, with 13 bases between.

About this clonotype itself: An end of the junction does not agree with germline; a read error may underlie this. V gene TRBV9 combines with J gene TRBJ1-1; possibly TRBD1 for D (6 bases). In germline, CDR1 is SGDLS, CDR2 YYNGEE. The CDR3 length is 13 residues. The CDR3 DNA is TGTGCCAGCAGCGCCACAGGGAACCCTGAAGCTTTCTTT. This codes for CASSATGNPEAFF. Full variable domain (remainder filled in from reference TRBV9 and TRBJ1-1): DSGVTQTPKHLITATGQRVTLRCSPRSGDLSVYWYQQSLDQGLQFLIQYYNGEERAKGNILERFSAQQFPDLHSELNLSSLELGDSALYFCASSATGNPEAFFGQGTRLTVV.

This sequence joins TRBV29-1 and TRBJ2-3; 13 bases line up with TRBD2. Germline-derived CDR1 and CDR2 are SQVTM and ANQGSEA. The length of the CDR3 is 17 residues. With V trimmed by 3 bases and J by 1 base, 7 bases remained unmatched. Written as DNA, the CDR3 is TGCAGCGTTGACGAGGGACTAGCGGGGTTTCGCACAGATACGCAGTATTTT. This encodes CSVDEGLAGFRTDTQYF.

This chain joins TRBV4-1 and TRBJ2-7; TRBD1 matches 7 bases. Looked up from germline, CDR1 is MGHRA and CDR2 is YSYEKL. Trimming removed 1 base from V and 2 bases from J; junction bases left unmatched: 5. This CDR3 is built from 15 residues. DNA for the CDR3: TGCGCCAGCAGCCAAGGGCACAGGGGAACCTACGAGCAGTACTTC. Its translation is CASSQGHRGTYEQYF.

The rearrangement uses TRBV9 and TRBJ2-1; TRBD1 matches 10 bases. The CDR3 contains 15 residues. V lost 0 bases and J lost 8; bases outside the gene matches: 5. The germline V gene encodes CDR1 SGDLS and CDR2 YYNGEE. CDR3 residues: CASSVVGTGADEQFF. The CDR3 nucleotides are TGTGCCAGCAGCGTAGTGGGGACAGGGGCAGATGAGCAGTTCTTC.

A single count supports this clonotype. The chain combines TRBV3-1 with TRBJ1-2; 9 bases align to TRBD1. In germline, CDR1 is LGHDT, CDR2 YNNKEL (reference sequence). The J segment lost 4 bases and the V segment lost 1 base, leaving 4 bases of the junction unmatched. The length of the CDR3 is 15 residues. CDR3: CASSQGPGQGYGYTF. DNA for the CDR3: TGTGCCAGCAGCCAAGGGCCGGGACAGGGCTATGGCTACACCTTC.

This clonotype occurred once. The chain uses TRBV12-3 or TRBV12-4 and TRBJ2-5; 7 bases fit TRBD1. The V and J ends lost 6 bases and 2 bases, in that order; junction bases with no gene match: 3. This CDR3 is 13 amino acids long. The CDR3 sequence is CASSPGQQETQYF. CDR3 nucleotide sequence: TGTGCCAGCAGCCCGGGACAGCAAGAGACCCAGTACTTC.

This clonotype was picked up one time. The rearrangement links TRBV20-1 to TRBJ1-4, with D possibly matching TRBD1 (6 bases). The V and J ends lost 2 bases and 4 bases respectively, with 14 bases between them. There are 15 residues in the CDR3. The germline V gene has CDR1 DFQATT and CDR2 SNEGSKA (reference sequence). The chain's CDR3 is CSARPIPDSNEKLFF. Here the CDR3 DNA reads TGCAGTGCTAGACCAATCCCGGACAGTAATGAAAAACTGTTTTTT.

The genes are TRBV4-3 and TRBJ1-2; D not resolved. The CDR3 sequence is 16 residues long. The V and J ends lost 3 bases and 1 base respectively, with 15 bases between them. Germline V gene sequence: CDR1 LGHNA, CDR2 YSLEER. This CDR3 reads CASSQTPTQINYGYTF. CDR3 in DNA: TGCGCCAGCAGCCAGACCCCGACACAAATTAACTATGGCTACACCTTC.

The chain recombines TRBV9 with TRBJ2-2, with no clear D. The V end was cut by 5 bases, the J end by 6 bases, with 8 bases between. CDR1 and CDR2 from the germline V gene are SGDLS and YYNGEE. The CDR3 spans 12 residues. The CDR3 coding sequence is TGTGCCAGCAGTACTGGGGCCGGGGAGCTGTTTTTT. It codes for CASSTGAGELFF. The full variable domain, completed using reference TRBV9 and TRBJ2-2, is DSGVTQTPKHLITATGQRVTLRCSPRSGDLSVYWYQQSLDQGLQFLIQYYNGEERAKGNILERFSAQQFPDLHSELNLSSLELGDSALYFCASSTGAGELFFGEGSRLTVL.

This sequence joins TRBV14 and TRBJ2-7; D uncertain. The CDR3 has 14 residues. Trimming took 0 bases from V and 4 from J, leaving 10 bases between them. Germline loops: CDR1 SGHDN, CDR2 FVKESK. In DNA, the CDR3 is TGTGCCAGCAGCCAAGATGGGCAGTATTACGAGCAGTACTTC. This sequence encodes CASSQDGQYYEQYF.

The CDR3 coding sequence is TGTGCCAGCAGCCTTAGAGGCAAACAGGAGGATAATTCACCCCTCCACTTT. This codes for CASSLRGKQEDNSPLHF. The rearrangement joins TRBV9 to TRBJ1-6; D may be TRBD1 (5 bases). Trimming left V 4 bases short and J 5 bases short, with 19 bases between. From germline, CDR1 is SGDLS and CDR2 YYNGEE. The CDR3 has 17 residues. Full variable domain (outside the CDR3, taken from reference TRBV9 and TRBJ1-6): DSGVTQTPKHLITATGQRVTLRCSPRSGDLSVYWYQQSLDQGLQFLIQYYNGEERAKGNILERFSAQQFPDLHSELNLSSLELGDSALYFCASSLRGKQEDNSPLHFGNGTRLTVT.

The chain employs TRBV6-2 or TRBV6-3 and TRBJ1-2; D gene unclear. CDR1 is MNHEY and CDR2 is SVGEGT in the germline V gene. V lost 5 bases and J lost 0, with 10 bases in between. The CDR3 covers 14 residues. The CDR3: CASSHGRTNYGYTF. The CDR3 DNA is TGTGCCAGCAGTCACGGACGGACTAACTATGGCTACACCTTC.

This clonotype has only one observation. V is TRBV5-1 and J is TRBJ1-2; weak D call: TRBD1 (6 bases). The CDR3 is made up of 16 amino acids. CDR1 SGHRS and CDR2 YFSETQ come from the germline V gene. V was clipped by 4 bases and J by 0 bases, with 16 bases between them. The CDR3 DNA follows: TGCGCCAGCAGCGACTGGGGGGCGGAAGCTAACTATGGCTACACCTTC. It translates to CASSDWGAEANYGYTF.